Sequencing of this T cell receptor beta chain was carried out in a study of CD8+ T cells in alopecia areata. Across the whole study: Skin grafts from roughly 6-12-month-old C3H/HeJ donors with spontaneous alopecia were placed on approximately 7-11-week-old female C3H/HeJ mice. Findings and caveats of the study: Relative to mice, TCR sharing across patients was less clear, a difference possibly HLA-related.

RNA extraction was followed by reverse transcription into cDNA, which acted as the sequencing template. TCRdb's copy holds only in-frame clones and misses some; the assay was immunoSEQ multiplex PCR. The sample has over 100,000 clones, none seen only once. V lost 0 bases to trimming and J lost 4 bases, with 12 bases between them. The CDR3 consists of 16 residues. Germline CDR1 and CDR2: NSQYPW and LRSPGD (reference sequence). There are a few counts of this clone. Its target is unknown. The listed genes are named as in mouse. The sequence runs out 4 residues before the end of the CDR3; the remainder is reconstructed from the germline J gene.

V gene TRBV1 combines with J gene TRBJ1-4; perhaps TRBD1 as D (5 bases). The sample taken for sequencing was lesional skin. The TCR was taken from a C3H/HeJ mouse with alopecia areata. The MHC haplotype of this mouse line is H2-k. The CDR3 bases that were read are TGCACCTGCAGTGCAGATCTTGGACAAGACAACGAA. Translation gives CTCSADLGQDNE. The entire CDR3 reads CTCSADLGQDNERLFF.